What follows are 9 T cell receptor beta chains derived from one specimen sequenced in a study of blood T cell repertoires in COVID-19. Sequencing used immunoSEQ multiplex PCR; TCRdb keeps in-frame clones, though not all of them. The data contain 400,000 to 550,000 clones, roughly 87% of them singletons. The sample comprised PBMCs or T cells enriched from blood (not recorded which). These receptors came from a woman in her late teens or twenties with acute COVID-19.

This chain uses TRBV10-1 with TRBJ2-1, with 14 bases that match TRBD2. Germline CDR1 reads WNHNN; CDR2 reads SYGVQD (reference sequence). J was trimmed by 8 bases and V by 6 bases; bases with no gene match: 9. The CDR3 spans 16 residues. The CDR3 DNA reads TGCGCCAGCAGCGAGCCCGGGACTAGCGGGAGCGATGAGCAGTTCTTC. Its protein product is CASSEPGTSGSDEQFF.

The rearrangement uses TRBV7-9 and TRBJ1-1, with D perhaps matching TRBD1 (5 bases). The V gene's germline CDR1 is SEHNR and CDR2 FQNEAQ (reference sequence). This CDR3 comprises 15 residues. The V end was cut by 6 bases, the J end by 2 bases, with 16 bases between. CDR3 in DNA: TGTGCCAGCAGATCTAAACTGACAGACAACACTGAAGCTTTCTTT. It yields the protein CASRSKLTDNTEAFF.

The chain has TRBV7-8 and TRBJ1-6, with 7 bases lining up with TRBD1. The CDR3 runs to 15 residues. The V gene's germline CDR1 is SGHVS and CDR2 FQNEAQ. With 6 bases clipped from V and 8 bases from J, the junction kept 10 bases outside the gene matches. The CDR3 is CASSYVGTEDSPLHF. For the CDR3, the DNA is TGTGCCAGCAGTTATGTCGGGACAGAAGATTCACCCCTCCACTTT.

This rearrangement joins TRBV7-9 to TRBJ1-1, with 9 bases lining up with TRBD1. CDR3 length: 14 residues. V lost 7 bases, J lost 5 bases, and 8 bases stayed unmatched. CDR1 is SEHNR and CDR2 is FQNEAQ in the germline V gene (reference sequence). CDR3 amino acids: CASTGTGLVTEAFF. CDR3 coding DNA: TGTGCCAGCACCGGGACAGGGTTGGTAACTGAAGCTTTCTTT.

The rearrangement joins TRBV2 to TRBJ1-2; D not resolved. Trimming shortened V by 3 bases and J by 7 bases, and 15 bases separated the two germline ends. This CDR3 region has 14 residues. The germline V gene has CDR1 SNHLY and CDR2 FYNNEI. CDR3 sequence (DNA): TGTGCCAGCAGTGAGAGGCCCGGGGAGGCTGGCTACACCTTC. Amino acid sequence: CASSERPGEAGYTF.

The V and J genes are TRBV7-6 and TRBJ1-4; 9 nucleotides line up with TRBD1. Germline V CDR1 and CDR2: SGHVS, FNYEAQ. The V and J ends lost 2 bases and 6 bases, in that order; junction bases with no gene match: 1. CDR3 length: 14 residues. CDR3 protein: CASSLWDRDEKLFF. CDR3 DNA sequence: TGTGCCAGCAGCTTATGGGACAGGGATGAAAAACTGTTTTTT.

The chain couples TRBV5-1 to TRBJ1-6; D uncertain. CDR3 length: 16 residues. The germline V and J ends were trimmed by 1 base and 6 bases, with 14 bases remaining between them. Germline CDR1 and CDR2: SGHRS and YFSETQ. The CDR3 region has the DNA TGCGCCAGCAGCTTGAGCGCATCTGGGTCTAATTCACCCCTCCACTTT. Protein: CASSLSASGSNSPLHF.

The V call is TRBV7-9, the J call TRBJ1-6; 7 positions match TRBD1. The CDR3 totals 15 residues. CDR1 is SEHNR and CDR2 is FQNEAQ in the germline V gene (reference sequence). With 2 bases clipped from V and 10 bases from J, the junction kept 8 bases outside the gene matches. Here the CDR3 reads CASSLLADRVSPLHF. DNA of the CDR3: TGTGCCAGCAGCTTATTAGCCGACAGGGTCTCACCCCTCCACTTT.

This clone was observed a handful of times. The rearrangement joins TRBV28 to TRBJ1-5; 10 bases agree with TRBD1. Germline trimming cut 8 bases from V and 1 base from J; bases unmatched to any gene: 2. The CDR3 has 14 amino acids. Germline lookup yields CDR1 MDHEN and CDR2 SYDVKM. The CDR3 DNA is TGTGCCAGCTGGGACAGGGGAAGCAATCAGCCCCAGCATTTT. This translates into CASWDRGSNQPQHF.